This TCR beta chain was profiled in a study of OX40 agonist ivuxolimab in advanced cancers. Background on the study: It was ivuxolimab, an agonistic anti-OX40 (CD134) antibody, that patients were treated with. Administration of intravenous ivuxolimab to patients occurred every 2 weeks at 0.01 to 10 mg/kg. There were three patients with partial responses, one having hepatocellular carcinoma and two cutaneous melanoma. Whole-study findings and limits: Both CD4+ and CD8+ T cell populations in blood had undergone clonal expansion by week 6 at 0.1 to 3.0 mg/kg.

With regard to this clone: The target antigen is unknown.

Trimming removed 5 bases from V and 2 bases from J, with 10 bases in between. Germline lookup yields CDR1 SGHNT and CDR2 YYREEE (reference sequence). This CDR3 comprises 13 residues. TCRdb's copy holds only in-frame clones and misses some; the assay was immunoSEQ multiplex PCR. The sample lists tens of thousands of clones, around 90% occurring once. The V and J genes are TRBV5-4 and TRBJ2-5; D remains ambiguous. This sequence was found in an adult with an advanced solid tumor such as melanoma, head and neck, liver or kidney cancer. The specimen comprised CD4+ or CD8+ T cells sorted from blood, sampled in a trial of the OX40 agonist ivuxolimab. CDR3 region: CASRAIGQETQYF. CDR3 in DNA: TGTGCCAGCAGGGCCATAGGACAAGAGACCCAGTACTTC.